This entry lists 8 T cell receptor beta chains sequenced from one sample in a study of molecular identifiers for immune sequencing clone quantification. TCRdb re-called the PCR reads through MiXCR, storing one row per CDR3 protein. The sample shows a few hundred thousand distinct CDR3 sequences, over 20% of them seen only once. Sequences were obtained from naive CD8+ T cells from blood, with Jurkat cell RNA spiked in. Stated subset: FACS-sorted CD8+CD4-CCR7+CD45RA+ naive T cells. These receptor sequences come from a human donor in good health. Some libraries in this study had Jurkat cell RNA spiked in.

This clonotype was detected ten times or more. The rearrangement joins TRBV2 to TRBJ2-6; D gene uncertain. CDR1 is SNHLY, CDR2 FYNNEI, per germline. V lost 3 bases and J 2 bases, leaving 17 bases between the germline ends. The CDR3 loop spans 18 amino acids. The CDR3 sequence is CASSDEGPRIAGANVLTF. As DNA, the CDR3 is TGTGCCAGCAGTGACGAAGGGCCCAGGATCGCTGGGGCCAACGTCCTGACTTTC. Full variable domain (missing parts from reference TRBV2 and TRBJ2-6): EPEVTQTPSHQVTQMGQEVILRCVPISNHLYFYWYRQILGQKVEFLVSFYNNEISEKSEIFDDQFSVERPDGSNFTLKIRSTKLEDSAMYFCASSDEGPRIAGANVLTFGAGSRLTVL.

This clonotype appeared a few times. This rearrangement joins TRBV13 to TRBJ2-7; 7 bases line up with TRBD1. The CDR3 sequence is 17 residues long. V gave up 0 bases and J gave up 4 bases; unmatched junction bases: 12. Germline V gives CDR1 PRHDT, CDR2 FYEKMQ (reference sequence). The DNA for the CDR3 is TGTGCCAGCAGCTTAGGTAGGGGACAGCTATTCCCGTACGAGCAGTACTTC. Protein: CASSLGRGQLFPYEQYF.

The table lists this clonotype with a few counts. The chain uses TRBV10-3 and TRBJ1-2; 7 bases map to TRBD1. V shed 3 bases, J shed 4 bases, and the junction held 11 bases outside the gene matches. CDR3 length: 16 residues. Germline lookup yields CDR1 ENHRY and CDR2 SYGVKD. The CDR3, as DNA: TGTGCCATCAGTGACGAGGCAGGGGGACTAGGCTATGGCTACACCTTC. Translating gives CAISDEAGGLGYGYTF.

This clonotype has just a few counts. This chain connects TRBV19 to TRBJ2-1; D gene uncertain. The V end was cut by 3 bases, the J end by 2 bases, with 14 bases between. Germline V gene lookup returns CDR1 LNHDA and CDR2 SQIVND (reference sequence). The CDR3 contains 16 residues. Here the CDR3 DNA reads TGTGCCAGTAGTATTGAGTGGTCAGAAACCTACAATGAGCAGTTCTTC. Translating it yields CASSIEWSETYNEQFF.

In the case of this clonotype: This may be a read error: a much more frequent sequence differs by one nucleotide. This chain links TRBV20-1 with TRBJ1-1, with TRBD1 as a possible D gene (5 bases). The CDR3 is 14 amino acids. Germline V gene lookup returns CDR1 DFQATT and CDR2 SNEGSKA (reference sequence). The CDR3 DNA sequence: TGCAGTGCTAGCACGACAGCCATGAACACTGGAGCTTTCTTT. This codes for CSASTTAMNTGAFF.

The chain couples TRBV6-6 to TRBJ1-4, with D perhaps matching TRBD1 (5 bases). V was shortened by 0 bases and J by 4 bases, with 6 bases between the two germline ends. The CDR3 is 14 residues long. CDR1 and CDR2 from the germline V gene are MNHNY and SVGAGI (reference sequence). CDR3 DNA: TGTGCCAGCAGTTACTCAGGGGATAATGAAAAACTGTTTTTT. Protein sequence: CASSYSGDNEKLFF.

This clonotype was counted ten times or more. The chain employs TRBV19 and TRBJ2-7; TRBD1 aligns across 10 bases. The CDR3 is made up of 14 amino acids. Germline-derived CDR1 and CDR2 are LNHDA and SQIVND (reference sequence). Losses at the gene ends were 3 bases for V and 4 bases for J; bases not matched to a gene: 3. This CDR3 reads CASSIADRGYEQYF. The CDR3 DNA reads TGTGCCAGTAGTATCGCGGACAGGGGGTACGAGCAGTACTTC.

This clonotype was counted ten times or more. The V call is TRBV7-9, the J call TRBJ1-1; D unclear. Germline V lookup: CDR1 SEHNR, CDR2 FQNEAQ (reference sequence). V was cut by 5 bases and J by 4 bases, with 14 bases left in between. This CDR3 region has 14 residues. The CDR3 here is CASSPGGPATEAFF. Here the CDR3 DNA reads TGTGCCAGCAGCCCTGGCGGGCCGGCCACTGAAGCTTTCTTT.